These 7 T cell receptor beta chains were all obtained from the same sample, sequenced in a study of cytomegalovirus exposure and HLA in healthy donors. The PCR ran on 60 Vbeta and 13 Jbeta primers. TCRdb's table, derived via immunoSEQ multiplex PCR, lists solely in-frame clones and lacks some. The sample consists of roughly 200,000 clones, roughly 80% of them appearing once. Input material: PBMCs. The receptor source for this set is a woman in her thirties in good health and CMV-seropositive.

The chain recombines TRBV18 with TRBJ1-3; weak D call: TRBD1 (5 bases). This CDR3 has 18 amino acids. Trimming cost V 1 base and J 0 bases, with 16 bases left between them. The germline CDR1 and CDR2 sequences are KGHSH and LQKENI. The CDR3 sequence is CASSPLVPQVFSGNTIYF. The CDR3 bases are TGTGCCAGCTCACCACTCGTCCCACAGGTCTTCTCTGGAAACACCATATATTTT.

The gene calls are TRBV7-2 and TRBJ2-1; the D is unclear. CDR1 is SGHTA and CDR2 is FQGNSA in the germline V gene. The CDR3 is 14 amino acids. V dropped 1 base and J dropped 8 bases, with 12 bases sitting between them. The CDR3 bases are TGTGCCAGCAGCTTAGAGGCCCAGCGCCATGAGCAGTTCTTC. This translates into CASSLEAQRHEQFF.

The DNA for the CDR3 is TGTGCCAGCAGCCCGGGTGTGAGGGTCGGACACACTGAAGCTTTCTTT. This gives the protein CASSPGVRVGHTEAFF. The gene calls are TRBV14 and TRBJ1-1; no clear D gene. Germline CDR1 SGHDN, CDR2 FVKESK. The CDR3 has 16 residues. Trimming cost V 4 bases and J 3 bases, with 18 bases left between them. Looking up the rest from reference TRBV14 and TRBJ1-1 gives the full variable domain: EAGVTQFPSHSVIEKGQTVTLRCDPISGHDNLYWYRRVMGKEIKFLLHFVKESKQDESGMPNNRFLAERTGGTYSTLKVQPAELEDSGVYFCASSPGVRVGHTEAFFGQGTRLTVV.

The chain uses TRBV19 and TRBJ2-7, with D hard to call. CDR1 and CDR2 (germline): LNHDA, SQIVND (reference sequence). The ends were cut back, 3 bases at V and 2 bases at J, with 26 bases in the middle. CDR3 length: 19 residues. CDR3 in DNA: TGTGCCAGTAGTATGACCCCGACCCGTCGCTTGTTGACAACCTACGAGCAGTACTTC. Its protein is CASSMTPTRRLLTTYEQYF.

The DNA of the CDR3 is TGTGCCAGCAGCTTAGCGCAGGGTCCTTACTATGGCTACACCTTC. Its translation: CASSLAQGPYYGYTF. The chain recombines TRBV7-9 with TRBJ1-2, with D possibly being TRBD1 (5 bases). The length of the CDR3 is 15 residues. Trimming stripped 0 bases from V and 3 bases from J, with 11 bases between. CDR1 and CDR2 (germline): SEHNR, FQNEAQ (reference sequence).

The CDR3 sequence: CASSRNQGGDTEAFF. CDR3 DNA: TGCGCCAGCAGCCGGAACCAGGGCGGGGACACTGAAGCTTTCTTT. This chain links TRBV5-1 with TRBJ1-1, with a weak D call TRBD1 (5 bases). The CDR3 contains 15 residues. V lost 4 bases and J lost 3, with 16 bases in between. Germline V gene data show CDR1 as SGHRS and CDR2 as YFSETQ.

CDR3 nucleotides: TGTGCCAGCAGGCAGACAGGGAACGTTGTCTACGAGCAGTACTTC. It specifies CASRQTGNVVYEQYF. The chain carries TRBV28 and TRBJ2-7, with 7 bases lining up with TRBD1. Germline CDR1 reads MDHEN; CDR2 reads SYDVKM. This CDR3 is 15 amino acids long. V trimming: 6 bases; J trimming: 3 bases; junction bases outside the gene matches: 11. Full variable domain (missing parts from reference TRBV28 and TRBJ2-7): DVKVTQSSRYLVKRTGEKVFLECVQDMDHENMFWYRQDPGLGLRLIYFSYDVKMKEKGDIPEGYSVSREKKERFSLILESASTNQTSMYLCASRQTGNVVYEQYFGPGTRLTVT.